These 32 T cell receptor beta chains were all obtained from the same sample, sequenced in a study of blood T cell repertoires in COVID-19. Libraries were prepared by immunoSEQ multiplex PCR; TCRdb keeps only in-frame clonotypes and omits some of them. This table has about 150,000 clones, about 90% appearing once. Sequences were obtained from peripheral blood. These receptors all stem from a man aged 55 to 69 with acute or convalescent COVID-19.

The genes are TRBV5-6 and TRBJ2-3, with a tentative D call TRBD1 (5 bases). The germline CDR1 and CDR2 sequences are SGHDT and YYEEEE. Trimming removed 2 bases from V and 8 bases from J, with 12 bases in between. The CDR3 contains 13 residues. The CDR3 is CASSLGVSGTQYF. Here the CDR3 DNA reads TGTGCCAGCAGCTTAGGGGTGAGTGGTACGCAGTATTTT.

J is TRBJ1-4 and V is TRBV9, with TRBD1 matching over 9 bases. Germline-derived CDR1 and CDR2 are SGDLS and YYNGEE. The CDR3 loop spans 17 amino acids. V dropped 3 bases and J dropped 4; count of bases not matched to a gene: 10. CDR3 amino acids: CASSDASPGQGNEKLFF. The CDR3 nucleotides are TGTGCCAGCAGCGACGCTTCTCCGGGACAGGGTAATGAAAAACTGTTTTTT.

The chain employs TRBV7-9 and TRBJ2-3; the D is unclear. Trimming stripped 1 base from V and 5 bases from J, with 10 bases between. This CDR3 spans 14 amino acids. Germline values: CDR1 SEHNR, CDR2 FQNEAQ (reference sequence). The CDR3 is CASSLGGTIDTQYF. CDR3 sequence (DNA): TGTGCCAGCAGCTTAGGAGGTACAATAGATACGCAGTATTTT.

This chain links TRBV9 with TRBJ1-6; maybe TRBD1 (5 bases). This CDR3 has 14 residues. Trimming removed 5 bases from V and 5 bases from J, with 11 bases in between. CDR1 SGDLS and CDR2 YYNGEE come from the germline V gene. For the CDR3, the DNA is TGTGCCAGCAGAAGAACAGGTGATAATTCACCCCTCCACTTT. Protein: CASRRTGDNSPLHF.

This chain uses TRBV6-5 with TRBJ1-5; D not certain. The CDR3 spans 13 residues. In germline, CDR1 is MNHEY, CDR2 SVGAGI. V was trimmed by 6 bases and J by 4 bases, leaving 10 bases between them. CDR3 bases: TGTGCCAGCAGCTTACAAATGAATCAGCCCCAGCATTTT. It encodes CASSLQMNQPQHF.

The gene calls are TRBV5-4 and TRBJ2-7; 15 bases are shared with TRBD2. Germline V gene lookup returns CDR1 SGHNT and CDR2 YYREEE (reference sequence). The CDR3 sequence is 18 residues long. The V segment lost 4 bases and the J segment 4 bases; nucleotides outside the gene matches: 12. CDR3 nucleotide sequence: TGTGCCAGCAGCGTTGGGACTAGCGGGGGGCGTTCTATATACGAGCAGTACTTC. Its translation is CASSVGTSGGRSIYEQYF.

The V gene is TRBV7-8, the J gene TRBJ1-6, with TRBD1 matching over 7 bases. CDR3 length: 16 amino acids. With 3 bases clipped from V and 8 bases from J, the junction kept 10 bases outside the gene matches. CDR1 and CDR2 from the germline V gene are SGHVS and FQNEAQ. CDR3 nucleotides: TGTGCCAGCAGCTTGAACAGGGGACATATGGATTCACCCCTCCACTTT. It yields the protein CASSLNRGHMDSPLHF.

In this sample, this clone turned up a few times. The rearrangement uses TRBV19 and TRBJ2-1; the match to TRBD1 covers 8 bases. The V gene's germline CDR1 is LNHDA and CDR2 SQIVND (reference sequence). V lost 4 bases, J lost 9 bases, and 5 bases stayed unmatched. The length of the CDR3 is 13 residues. Here the CDR3 DNA reads TGTGCCAGTAGTAAAGCCGGGACAGGTGAGCAGTTCTTC. It is translated as CASSKAGTGEQFF.

The chain carries TRBV7-3 and TRBJ2-5; TRBD1 aligns across 7 bases. Per the germline V gene, CDR1 is SGHTA and CDR2 is FQGTGA. Trimming removed 5 bases from V and 3 bases from J; junction bases left unmatched: 9. The CDR3 totals 15 residues. The CDR3: CASSRGGAGKETQYF. The CDR3 DNA is TGTGCCAGCAGCCGAGGGGGCGCAGGGAAAGAGACCCAGTACTTC.

V gene TRBV5-1 combines with J gene TRBJ1-4; D is unclear. Germline loops: CDR1 SGHRS, CDR2 YFSETQ. The CDR3 has 15 amino acids. Trimming took 5 bases from V and 8 from J, leaving 19 bases between them. CDR3 residues: CASRVKGGENEKLFF. CDR3 DNA: TGCGCCAGCAGGGTAAAGGGTGGGGAGAACGAAAAACTGTTTTTT.

The gene calls are TRBV2 and TRBJ2-1, with 7 nucleotides matching TRBD1. Trimming at V came to 8 bases and at J to 13 bases, leaving 2 bases not matched to a gene. The CDR3 length is 9 residues. CDR1 is SNHLY and CDR2 is FYNNEI in the germline V gene. CDR3 in amino acids: CASGTAQFF. In DNA, the CDR3 is TGTGCCAGCGGGACAGCACAGTTCTTC.

The V and J genes are TRBV7-8 and TRBJ2-2, with TRBD2 matching 7 bases. The V gene's germline CDR1 is SGHVS and CDR2 FQNEAQ. V lost 0 bases to trimming and J lost 5 bases; unmatched junction nucleotides: 6. The CDR3 totals 16 residues. This chain's CDR3 is CASSLARGGSTGELFF. The CDR3 DNA sequence: TGTGCCAGCAGCTTAGCCCGCGGGGGAAGTACCGGGGAGCTGTTTTTT. Complete variable domain (other parts from reference TRBV7-8 and TRBJ2-2): GAGVSQSPRYKVAKRGQDVALRCDPISGHVSLFWYQQALGQGPEFLTYFQNEAQLDKSGLPSDRFFAERPEGSVSTLKIQRTQQEDSAVYLCASSLARGGSTGELFFGEGSRLTVL.

This chain connects TRBV9 to TRBJ1-3; maybe TRBD1 (5 bases). V shed 3 bases and J shed 4 bases, with 8 bases lying between them. The germline V gene has CDR1 SGDLS and CDR2 YYNGEE. There are 13 residues in the CDR3. CDR3 sequence (DNA): TGTGCCAGCAGCGAAAAGGGGGGAAACACCATATATTTT. Translation: CASSEKGGNTIYF.

The chain employs TRBV18 and TRBJ1-2; D call uncertain. V lost 3 bases, J lost 0 bases, and 20 bases lay in between. CDR1 is KGHSH, CDR2 LQKENI, per germline. This CDR3 contains 18 residues. The DNA for the CDR3 is TGTGCCAGCTCACCTCAATTTCTAGCTATCGATTCTAACTATGGCTACACCTTC. Translated, it gives CASSPQFLAIDSNYGYTF.

The rearrangement uses TRBV19 and TRBJ1-2; a possible D gene is TRBD1 (6 bases). This CDR3 region has 14 residues. Germline V gene data show CDR1 as LNHDA and CDR2 as SQIVND (reference sequence). Trimming shortened V by 5 bases and J by 8 bases, and 18 bases separated the two germline ends. The DNA for the CDR3 is TGTGCCAGTAGTCCCCGGACAGCCATGGAGGGCTACACCTTC. Protein: CASSPRTAMEGYTF.

In this sample, this clone turned up once. CDR3 sequence reads: CASSTGRGNQPQHF. The CDR3 region has the DNA TGTGCCAGCAGTACAGGGAGGGGCAATCAGCCCCAGCATTTT. The chain recombines TRBV5-6 with TRBJ1-5; possible D gene TRBD1, 6 bases. Per the germline V gene, CDR1 is SGHDT and CDR2 is YYEEEE. CDR3 length equals 14 residues. The V and J ends lost 5 bases and 2 bases respectively, with 11 bases between them.

The chain employs TRBV5-4 and TRBJ2-7; 8 nucleotides match TRBD1. The CDR3 is 15 residues long. CDR1 is SGHNT and CDR2 is YYREEE in the germline V gene (reference sequence). After removal of 0 bases from V and 3 bases from J, the junction contained 5 bases not matched to a gene. The CDR3 DNA reads as TGTGCCAGCAGCTTGGGACAGGGGTTTATCTACGAGCAGTACTTC. This encodes CASSLGQGFIYEQYF.

This chain joins TRBV6-5 and TRBJ1-3; 7 bases align to TRBD1. CDR3 length: 16 amino acids. Germline CDR1 and CDR2: MNHEY and SVGAGI. J gave up 0 bases and V 4 bases, and 6 bases lay outside the gene matches. This CDR3 is CASSSQTGLSGNTIYF. In DNA, the CDR3 is TGTGCCAGCAGTTCCCAGACAGGGCTCTCTGGAAACACCATATATTTT.

This sequence joins TRBV18 and TRBJ2-5, with 10 bases lining up with TRBD2. This CDR3 spans 18 amino acids. The germline V gene encodes CDR1 KGHSH and CDR2 LQKENI. The V and J ends lost 3 bases and 4 bases, in that order; junction bases with no gene match: 14. This CDR3 reads CASSPFSGGAHSRETQYF. DNA for the CDR3: TGTGCCAGCTCACCCTTCAGCGGGGGGGCTCATTCACGAGAGACCCAGTACTTC.

The chain links TRBV7-2 to TRBJ2-3; 9 bases line up with TRBD2. The V and J ends lost 1 base and 3 bases, in that order; junction bases with no gene match: 8. The germline gives CDR1 SGHTA, CDR2 FQGNSA. CDR3 size: 17 residues. In nucleotides, the CDR3 is TGTGCCAGCAGCTTAGAGGCGGGGGGGCGATGGACAGATACGCAGTATTTT. Protein sequence: CASSLEAGGRWTDTQYF.

V usage is TRBV12-3 or TRBV12-4 and J usage is TRBJ1-2; 9 positions agree with TRBD1. The ends lost 6 bases at V and 7 bases at J; junction bases unmatched: 6. The CDR3 is 13 amino acids. CDR3 bases: TGTGCCAGCAGAGAACAGGGGGCCGGTGGCTACACCTTC. Protein sequence: CASREQGAGGYTF.

The chain has TRBV7-3 and TRBJ2-3; 10 bases are a match to TRBD1. Germline trimming cut 5 bases from V and 4 bases from J; bases unmatched to any gene: 9. The CDR3 has 16 residues. From germline, CDR1 is SGHTA and CDR2 FQGTGA. CDR3 protein: CASSPSGQGGADTQYF. The CDR3 DNA reads as TGTGCCAGCAGCCCTTCAGGACAGGGGGGTGCAGATACGCAGTATTTT.

This chain joins TRBV7-3 and TRBJ2-3; D is unclear. V gave up 5 bases and J gave up 4 bases, with 10 bases separating them. Looked up from germline, CDR1 is SGHTA and CDR2 is FQGTGA. The CDR3 is 13 residues long. The CDR3 DNA reads TGTGCCAGCAGCACCACCCTATCAGATACGCAGTATTTT. Translation gives CASSTTLSDTQYF.

This sequence joins TRBV24-1 and TRBJ2-2; unclear D gene. There are 14 residues in the CDR3. Germline lookup yields CDR1 KGHDR and CDR2 SFDVKD. Trimming left V 5 bases short and J 1 base short, with 7 bases between. The CDR3 nucleotides read TGTGCCACCAGTGCCGGTCGGAACACCGGGGAGCTGTTTTTT. It translates to CATSAGRNTGELFF.

There are many counts of this clone. J is TRBJ2-7 and V is TRBV5-1, with 7 bases lining up with TRBD1. Germline CDR1 reads SGHRS; CDR2 reads YFSETQ. The CDR3 totals 15 residues. The ends lost 1 base at V and 1 base at J; junction bases unmatched: 5. CDR3 in amino acids: CASSLFEGASYEQYF. The CDR3 bases are TGCGCCAGCAGCTTGTTTGAGGGGGCGTCCTACGAGCAGTACTTC.

This chain uses TRBV7-2 with TRBJ1-2; 8 bases align to TRBD1. This CDR3 is 14 amino acids long. Germline V gene lookup returns CDR1 SGHTA and CDR2 FQGNSA. With 5 bases clipped from V and 4 bases from J, the junction kept 6 bases outside the gene matches. CDR3 in amino acids: CASSPGQAPYGYTF. In DNA form, the CDR3 reads TGTGCCAGCAGCCCGGGACAGGCGCCCTATGGCTACACCTTC.

The chain couples TRBV4-3 to TRBJ1-4; D perhaps matches TRBD1 (5 bases). CDR1 is LGHNA, CDR2 YSLEER, per germline. Trimming removed 0 bases at V and 7 bases at J, with 15 bases between. The CDR3 runs 16 residues. CDR3 DNA: TGCGCCAGCAGCCAAGATAAAAGGGGTAGGGGTGAAAAACTGTTTTTT. This codes for CASSQDKRGRGEKLFF.

This chain connects TRBV2 to TRBJ2-7; 7 bases align to TRBD1. This CDR3 has 14 amino acids. Losses at the gene ends were 5 bases for V and 5 bases for J; bases not matched to a gene: 9. Germline V gene lookup returns CDR1 SNHLY and CDR2 FYNNEI. CDR3 protein: CASSSIQGSHEQYF. CDR3 DNA: TGTGCCAGCAGTTCTATACAGGGGAGCCACGAGCAGTACTTC.

The gene calls are TRBV4-2 and TRBJ1-4; D may be TRBD1 (5 bases). From germline, CDR1 is LGHNA and CDR2 YNFKEQ. Trimming removed 1 base from V and 13 bases from J, with 16 bases in between. The CDR3 sequence is 14 residues long. The CDR3 DNA sequence: TGTGCCAGCAGCCAAGGGCAGTCGGGGGGATTACTGTTTTTT. It specifies CASSQGQSGGLLFF.

The rearrangement uses TRBV14 and TRBJ2-5, with D uncertain. This CDR3 has 11 amino acids. Germline CDR1 SGHDN, CDR2 FVKESK. Trimming took 5 bases from V and 5 from J, leaving 6 bases between them. This chain's CDR3 is CASSAHETQYF. DNA for the CDR3: TGTGCCAGCAGCGCACACGAGACCCAGTACTTC.

The J gene is TRBJ1-2, the V gene TRBV4-3, with unresolved D. Germline CDR1 LGHNA, CDR2 YSLEER. The germline V and J ends were trimmed by 0 bases and 2 bases, with 7 bases remaining between them. The CDR3 is made up of 14 amino acids. DNA of the CDR3: TGCGCCAGCAGCCAAGACAGTTTCAACTATGGCTACACCTTC. Translated, it gives CASSQDSFNYGYTF.

V and J are TRBV19 and TRBJ1-5; no firm D call. CDR1 LNHDA and CDR2 SQIVND come from the germline V gene (reference sequence). Trimming removed 5 bases at V and 7 bases at J, with 12 bases between. This CDR3 is built from 13 residues. The CDR3 loop is CASSGLGGQPQHF. In DNA form, the CDR3 reads TGTGCCAGTAGTGGCTTAGGCGGCCAGCCCCAGCATTTT. Looking up the rest from reference TRBV19 and TRBJ1-5 gives the full variable domain: DGGITQSPKYLFRKEGQNVTLSCEQNLNHDAMYWYRQDPGQGLRLIYYSQIVNDFQKGDIAEGYSVSREKKESFPLTVTSAQKNPTAFYLCASSGLGGQPQHFGDGTRLSIL.